This T cell receptor (beta chain) originates from a study of T cell changes during pregnancy in multiple sclerosis. Generated by immunoSEQ multiplex PCR, the TCRdb table keeps only in-frame clones and is missing some. The table records about 42,000 clones, approximately 80% of them present only once. V trimming: 8 bases; J trimming: 7 bases; junction bases outside the gene matches: 10. This CDR3 is 13 amino acids long. Germline lookup yields CDR1 MRHNA and CDR2 SNTAGT. In this sample, this clone turned up once. This chain links TRBV6-4 with TRBJ1-1; 7 nucleotides agree with TRBD1. The sample in question was CD4+ T cells from peripheral blood mononuclear cells, obtained before pregnancy. The sequence was obtained from a female donor with multiple sclerosis, enrolled in a pregnancy study. CDR3 sequence reads: CASAERDSREAFF. CDR3 nucleotides: TGTGCCAGCGCGGAACGGGACAGTCGTGAAGCTTTCTTT.